The present T cell receptor beta chain was sequenced within a study of long-term antiretroviral therapy in people with HIV. With respect to this clone: Its antigen is as yet unknown.

Regarding the study as a whole: Pre-ART-expanded clones dominated the repertoire at all time points. Diversity rose after ART but stayed below transplant donor controls.

Losses at the gene ends were 3 bases for V and 3 bases for J; bases not matched to a gene: 3. The CDR3 totals 15 residues. Germline CDR1 reads SGHRS; CDR2 reads YFSETQ. People in the study who had HIV all got their treatment in the United States. Survey-level immunoSEQ v3.0 assays were run. Repertoires were generated with immunoSEQ multiplex PCR, while TCRdb's copy carries only in-frame clones and drops some. Among tens of thousands of clones listed, 80% to 90% were seen once. This chain links TRBV5-1 with TRBJ2-1; 10 bases are shared with TRBD1. This clonotype was sampled from a man aged 18-30 years with HIV. The sample was unsorted PBMCs, taken 0.8 years before starting antiretroviral therapy. CDR3 DNA: TGCGCCAGCAGCTCCGGGACAGGGGTCTACAATGAGCAGTTCTTC. Encoded protein: CASSSGTGVYNEQFF.